The 17 T cell receptor beta chains listed next were all sequenced from one sample in a study of CD8+ T cells in alopecia areata. Investigators isolated RNA and reverse transcribed it into cDNA to act as the sequencing template. Assay used: immunoSEQ multiplex PCR; TCRdb lists only in-frame clones, some missing. The sample lists 200,000 or so clones, 56% occurring once. Sequenced sample: CD8+ T cells sorted from blood. These receptors originate from a human donor in good health.

J is TRBJ2-7 and V is TRBV2, with a weak D call TRBD2 (6 bases). The germline CDR1 and CDR2 sequences are SNHLY and FYNNEI. The CDR3 is 14 amino acids. V shed 4 bases and J shed 2 bases, with 12 bases lying between them. The CDR3 spells CASSGGGTTYEQYF. The DNA of the CDR3 is TGTGCCAGCAGTGGGGGAGGCACTACCTACGAGCAGTACTTC.

This clone was recorded a few times. The CDR3 loop is CSATAQETQYF. In DNA, the CDR3 is TGCAGTGCTACGGCCCAAGAGACCCAGTACTTC. The chain recombines TRBV20-1 with TRBJ2-5; no clear D. The CDR3 is 11 residues long. Germline CDR1 is DFQATT and CDR2 is SNEGSKA (reference sequence). Trimming left V 4 bases short and J 1 base short, with 4 bases between.

The rearrangement joins TRBV11-2 to TRBJ2-5, with TRBD1 identical over 10 bases. This CDR3 is built from 15 residues. Per germline, CDR1 SGHAT and CDR2 FQNNGV. Unmatched junction bases numbered 5, after V lost 5 bases and J lost 2 bases. The CDR3 nucleotides read TGTGCCAGCAGCGGCCGGGACAGGGGACAAGAGACCCAGTACTTC. It yields the protein CASSGRDRGQETQYF.

This clone was found a few times. This rearrangement joins TRBV30 to TRBJ2-1; D perhaps matches TRBD2 (6 bases). Germline values: CDR1 GTSNPN, CDR2 SVGIG (reference sequence). V was shortened by 1 base and J by 9 bases, with 7 bases between the two germline ends. The CDR3 loop spans 11 amino acids. This chain's CDR3 is CAWSDGGEQFF. The CDR3 region has the DNA TGTGCCTGGAGTGACGGGGGTGAGCAGTTCTTC. Combining the CDR3 with reference TRBV30 and TRBJ2-1 gives the whole variable domain SQTIHQWPATLVQPVGSPLSLECTVEGTSNPNLYWYRQAAGRGLQLLFYSVGIGQISSEVPQNLSASRPQDRQFILSSKKLLLSDSGFYLCAWSDGGEQFFGPGTRLTVL.

This clone has more than one count but fewer than ten. The chain couples TRBV5-6 to TRBJ1-6; 7 positions agree with TRBD1. V was pared by 4 bases and J by 7 bases, with 5 bases of the junction left unmatched. Per germline, CDR1 SGHDT and CDR2 YYEEEE. The CDR3 is made up of 14 amino acids. CDR3 nucleotides: TGTGCCAGCAGCCCCGGGACAGTAAATTCACCCCTCCACTTT. Protein product: CASSPGTVNSPLHF. Complete variable domain (other parts from reference TRBV5-6 and TRBJ1-6): DAGVTQSPTHLIKTRGQQVTLRCSPKSGHDTVSWYQQALGQGPQFIFQYYEEEERQRGNFPDRFSGHQFPNYSSELNVNALLLGDSALYLCASSPGTVNSPLHFGNGTRLTVT.

This clone was counted a few times. The rearrangement links TRBV29-1 to TRBJ1-1; D uncertain. Germline CDR1 is SQVTM and CDR2 is ANQGSEA. The V gene lost 5 bases and the J gene lost 1 base, with 2 bases spanning the gap. The CDR3 is 10 residues long. DNA of the CDR3: TGCAGCGTTTGGAACACTGAAGCTTTCTTT. Protein: CSVWNTEAFF.

The V and J genes are TRBV4-1 and TRBJ2-3; 7 bases are shared with TRBD2. With 0 bases clipped from V and 2 bases from J, the junction kept 11 bases outside the gene matches. Germline CDR1 reads MGHRA; CDR2 reads YSYEKL. The CDR3 has 18 amino acids. The CDR3 spells CASSQDQAAGLVTDTQYF. CDR3 nucleotide sequence: TGCGCCAGCAGCCAAGATCAGGCAGCGGGGCTGGTCACAGATACGCAGTATTTT.

CDR3 DNA: TGTGCCACCAGCAGAGTAGGGTTGGATGAGCAGTTCTTC. As protein: CATSRVGLDEQFF. The chain employs TRBV15 and TRBJ2-1; D is undetermined. V dropped 1 base and J dropped 8 bases, with 9 bases sitting between them. CDR1 is LNHNV and CDR2 is YYDKDF in the germline V gene (reference sequence). CDR3 size: 13 residues.

In its sample, this clone was seen a few times. V gene TRBV23-1 combines with J gene TRBJ2-7; tentatively, D is TRBD2 (6 bases). TRBV23-1 is an open reading frame whose function is uncertain. The V end was cut by 7 bases, the J end by 0 bases, with 25 bases between. The CDR3 is 18 residues long. DNA for the CDR3: TGCGCCAGCACACTCCGGGACTTTACCAATCAGCCCTCCTACGAGCAGTACTTC. As protein: CASTLRDFTNQPSYEQYF.

On this clone: The identical CDR3 is also encoded by other nucleotide sequences in the sample. The CDR3, as DNA: TGCGCCAGCAGCGAGGGACTAGCGGTTCAAGAGACCCAGTACTTC. This translates into CASSEGLAVQETQYF. The gene calls are TRBV5-1 and TRBJ2-5, with TRBD2 matching over 11 bases. Germline V lookup: CDR1 SGHRS, CDR2 YFSETQ. The V segment lost 4 bases and the J segment 2 bases; nucleotides outside the gene matches: 4. The CDR3 runs 15 residues.

This clone came up a few times. This chain uses TRBV30 with TRBJ1-1; D not resolved. V lost 6 bases to trimming and J lost 3 bases, with 11 bases between them. This CDR3 is built from 12 residues. CDR1 GTSNPN and CDR2 SVGIG come from the germline V gene (reference sequence). The CDR3 sequence: CACGTWYTEAFF. The CDR3 nucleotides read TGTGCCTGTGGCACGTGGTACACTGAAGCTTTCTTT.

The count of this clone is one. The chain joins TRBV2 to TRBJ2-2, with 7 bases matching TRBD1. Germline trimming cut 3 bases from V and 5 bases from J; bases unmatched to any gene: 3. The germline V gene encodes CDR1 SNHLY and CDR2 FYNNEI. This CDR3 is built from 14 residues. This chain's CDR3 is CASSDTGVTGELFF. The CDR3 DNA sequence: TGTGCCAGCAGTGACACAGGGGTGACCGGGGAGCTGTTTTTT.

A word on this clone: This specimen includes other DNA sequences encoding the same CDR3. This chain connects TRBV29-1 to TRBJ1-1; D not certain. The V gene lost 4 bases and the J gene lost 5 bases, with 5 bases spanning the gap. The CDR3 has 10 residues. Germline V gene sequence: CDR1 SQVTM, CDR2 ANQGSEA. In nucleotides, the CDR3 is TGCAGCGTTGTCGGGACTGAAGCTTTCTTT. This codes for CSVVGTEAFF.

The chain uses TRBV11-2 and TRBJ2-2, with D perhaps matching TRBD1 (5 bases). Germline V CDR1 and CDR2: SGHAT, FQNNGV. V was cut by 5 bases and J by 4 bases, with 11 bases left in between. This CDR3 spans 14 amino acids. CDR3 region: CASSPQGSTGELFF. DNA for the CDR3: TGTGCCAGCAGCCCTCAGGGAAGCACCGGGGAGCTGTTTTTT.

The rearrangement uses TRBV7-2 and TRBJ2-7; the D gene is possibly TRBD2 (6 bases). The CDR3 runs to 14 residues. Germline-derived CDR1 and CDR2 are SGHTA and FQGNSA. The ends were cut back, 5 bases at V and 2 bases at J, with 13 bases in the middle. CDR3 residues: CASSPRDWAYEQYF. The CDR3 region has the DNA TGTGCCAGCAGCCCACGGGACTGGGCCTACGAGCAGTACTTC.

The CDR3, as DNA: TGCAGCTACCTTGCGGTGTCTACTAGCGGGGAGACCCAGTACTTC. Its protein is CSYLAVSTSGETQYF. The rearrangement joins TRBV29-1 to TRBJ2-5, with TRBD2 matching 9 bases. The CDR3 loop spans 15 amino acids. The trim removed 8 bases at V and 5 bases at J, leaving 15 bases unmatched. Germline loops: CDR1 SQVTM, CDR2 ANQGSEA.

This clone occurred a few times. The chain employs TRBV29-1 and TRBJ2-1; a weak D match, TRBD1 (6 bases). V lost 5 bases and J lost 4, with 18 bases in between. CDR3 length: 15 residues. Looked up from germline, CDR1 is SQVTM and CDR2 is ANQGSEA. The CDR3 DNA reads as TGCAGCGTTACCCCCGGGACAAGAGTTTACAATGAGCAGTTCTTC. The encoded protein is CSVTPGTRVYNEQFF.